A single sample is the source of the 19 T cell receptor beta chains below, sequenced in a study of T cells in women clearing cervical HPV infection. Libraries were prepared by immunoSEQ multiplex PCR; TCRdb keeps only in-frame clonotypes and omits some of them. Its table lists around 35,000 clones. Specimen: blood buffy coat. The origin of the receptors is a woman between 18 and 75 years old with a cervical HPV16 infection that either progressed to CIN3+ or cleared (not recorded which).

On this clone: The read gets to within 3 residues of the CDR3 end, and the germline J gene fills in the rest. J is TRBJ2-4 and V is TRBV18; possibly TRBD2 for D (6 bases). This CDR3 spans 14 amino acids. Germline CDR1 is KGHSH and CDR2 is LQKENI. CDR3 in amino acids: CASSPGGEYYGQYF. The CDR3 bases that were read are TGTGCCAGCTCACCGGGGGGAGAATACTATGGT.

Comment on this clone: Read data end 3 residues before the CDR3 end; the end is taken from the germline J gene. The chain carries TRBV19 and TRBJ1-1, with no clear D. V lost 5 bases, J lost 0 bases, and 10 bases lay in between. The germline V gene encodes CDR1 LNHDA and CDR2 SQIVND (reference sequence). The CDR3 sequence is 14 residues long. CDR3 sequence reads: CASSLPGMNTEAFF. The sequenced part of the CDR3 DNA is TGTGCCAGTAGTCTTCCGGGGATGAACACTGAA.

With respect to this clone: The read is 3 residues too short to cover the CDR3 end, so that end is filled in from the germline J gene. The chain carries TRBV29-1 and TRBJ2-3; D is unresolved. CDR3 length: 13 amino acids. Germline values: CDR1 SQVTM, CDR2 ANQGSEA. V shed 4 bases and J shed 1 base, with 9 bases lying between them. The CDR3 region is CSVARPGTDTQYF. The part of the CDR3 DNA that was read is TGCAGCGTTGCCCGCCCAGGCACAGATACG.

CDR3 loop: CASSPTRLQLGVEQFF. CDR3 bases read: TGTGCCAGCTCACCTACACGGCTACAGCTCGGGGTTGAG. The gene calls are TRBV18 and TRBJ2-1; tentative D call: TRBD2 (5 bases). The read finishes 3 residues shy of the CDR3 end, and the germline J gene is used to complete it. The CDR3 runs 16 residues. The germline V gene encodes CDR1 KGHSH and CDR2 LQKENI. Trimming took 3 bases from V and 9 from J, leaving 21 bases between them.

The CDR3 protein is CASSADRVAEAFF. The covered CDR3 bases are TGTGCCAGCAGCGCGGACAGGGTCGCTGAA. The V call is TRBV7-9, the J call TRBJ1-1; 8 positions match TRBD1. Read data end 3 residues before the CDR3 end; the end is taken from the germline J gene. This CDR3 spans 13 amino acids. The germline gives CDR1 SEHNR, CDR2 FQNEAQ (reference sequence). Trimming removed 5 bases from V and 6 bases from J; junction bases left unmatched: 5.

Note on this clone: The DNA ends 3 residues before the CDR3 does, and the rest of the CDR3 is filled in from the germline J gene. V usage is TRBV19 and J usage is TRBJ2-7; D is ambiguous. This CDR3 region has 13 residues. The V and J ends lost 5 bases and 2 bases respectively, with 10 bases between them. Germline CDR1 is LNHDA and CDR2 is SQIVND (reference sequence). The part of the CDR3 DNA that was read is TGTGCCAGTAGTCTTCAGCAGGCCTACGAG. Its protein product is CASSLQQAYE. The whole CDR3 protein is CASSLQQAYEQYF.

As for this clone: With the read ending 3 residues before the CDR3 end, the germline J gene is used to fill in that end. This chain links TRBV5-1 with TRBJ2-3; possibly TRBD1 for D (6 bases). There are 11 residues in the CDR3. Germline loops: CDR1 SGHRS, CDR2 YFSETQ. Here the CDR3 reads CASGGEETQYF. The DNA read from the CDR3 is TGCGCCAGCGGGGGCGAGGAGACG.

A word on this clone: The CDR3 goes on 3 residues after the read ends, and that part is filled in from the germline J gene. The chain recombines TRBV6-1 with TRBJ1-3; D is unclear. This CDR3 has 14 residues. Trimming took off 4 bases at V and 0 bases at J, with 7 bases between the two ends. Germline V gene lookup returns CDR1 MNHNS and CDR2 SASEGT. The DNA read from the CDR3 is TGTGCCAGCAGTGTTCGGGGCTCTGGAAACACC. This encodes CASSVRGSGNT. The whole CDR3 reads CASSVRGSGNTIYF.

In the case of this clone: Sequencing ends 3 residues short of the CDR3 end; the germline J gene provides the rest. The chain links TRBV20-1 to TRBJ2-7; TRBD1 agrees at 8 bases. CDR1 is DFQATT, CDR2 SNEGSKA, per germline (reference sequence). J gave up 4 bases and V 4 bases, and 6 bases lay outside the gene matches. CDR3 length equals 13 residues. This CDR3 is CSATTGTGYEQYF. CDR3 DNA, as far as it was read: TGCAGTGCTACGACCGGGACAGGATACGAG.

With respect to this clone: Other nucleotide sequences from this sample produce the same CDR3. The part of the CDR3 DNA that was read is TGTGCCAGCAGCTTAGGGGGCATGGGCAATCAGCCC. This gives the protein CASSLGGMGNQP. The whole CDR3 protein reads CASSLGGMGNQPQHF. This chain uses TRBV7-6 with TRBJ1-5, with D perhaps matching TRBD1 (5 bases). From the germline J gene comes the end of the CDR3, since the read stops 3 residues before it. Germline CDR1 SGHVS, CDR2 FNYEAQ. Trimming cost V 1 base and J 2 bases, with 9 bases left between them. This CDR3 is 15 amino acids long.

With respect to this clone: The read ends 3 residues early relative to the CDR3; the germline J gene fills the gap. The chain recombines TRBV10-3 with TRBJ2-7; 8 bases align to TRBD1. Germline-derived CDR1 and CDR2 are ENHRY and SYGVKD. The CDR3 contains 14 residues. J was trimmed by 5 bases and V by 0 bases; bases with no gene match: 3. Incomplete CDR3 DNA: TGTGCCATCAGTGAGTCCCCGGGACAGGACGAG. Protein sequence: CAISESPGQDE. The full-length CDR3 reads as CAISESPGQDEQYF.

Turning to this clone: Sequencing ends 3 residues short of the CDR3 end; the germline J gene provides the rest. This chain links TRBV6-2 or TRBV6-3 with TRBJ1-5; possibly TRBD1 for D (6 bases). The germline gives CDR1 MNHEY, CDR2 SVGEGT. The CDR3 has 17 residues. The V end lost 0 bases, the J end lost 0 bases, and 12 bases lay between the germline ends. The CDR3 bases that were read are TGTGCCAGCAGTTACTCCTTGGGACATCCTAGCAATCAGCCC. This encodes CASSYSLGHPSNQP. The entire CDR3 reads CASSYSLGHPSNQPQHF.

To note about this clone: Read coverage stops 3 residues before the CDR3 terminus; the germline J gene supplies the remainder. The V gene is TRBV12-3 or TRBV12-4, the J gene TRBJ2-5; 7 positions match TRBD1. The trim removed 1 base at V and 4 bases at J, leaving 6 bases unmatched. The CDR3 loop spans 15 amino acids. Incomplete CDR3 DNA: TGTGCCAGCAGTTTAGTAGGCCAGGGGGTAGAGACC. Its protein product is CASSLVGQGVET. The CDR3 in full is CASSLVGQGVETQYF.

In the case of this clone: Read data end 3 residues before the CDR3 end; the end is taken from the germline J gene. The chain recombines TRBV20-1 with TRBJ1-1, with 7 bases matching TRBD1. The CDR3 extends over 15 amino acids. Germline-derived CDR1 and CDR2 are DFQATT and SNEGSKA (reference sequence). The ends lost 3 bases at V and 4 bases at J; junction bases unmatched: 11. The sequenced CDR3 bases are TGCAGTGCTAGGATTGGCTCAGGGGGGTTCACTGAA. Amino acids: CSARIGSGGFTE. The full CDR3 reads CSARIGSGGFTEAFF.

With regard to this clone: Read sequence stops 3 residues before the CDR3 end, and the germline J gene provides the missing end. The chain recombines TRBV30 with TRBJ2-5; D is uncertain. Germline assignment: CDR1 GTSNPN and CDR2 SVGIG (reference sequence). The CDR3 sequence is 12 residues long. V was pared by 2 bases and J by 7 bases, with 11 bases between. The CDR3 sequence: CAWSPGLGTQYF. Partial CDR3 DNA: TGTGCCTGGAGTCCCGGGTTAGGGACC.

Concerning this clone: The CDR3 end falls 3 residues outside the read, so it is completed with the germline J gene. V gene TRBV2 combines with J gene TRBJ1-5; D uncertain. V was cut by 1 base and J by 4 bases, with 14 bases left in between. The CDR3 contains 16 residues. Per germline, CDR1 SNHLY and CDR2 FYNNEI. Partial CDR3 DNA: TGTGCCAGCAGTGAAGAGGGTCTTGGCACAAATCAGCCC. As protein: CASSEEGLGTNQP. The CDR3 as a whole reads CASSEEGLGTNQPQHF.

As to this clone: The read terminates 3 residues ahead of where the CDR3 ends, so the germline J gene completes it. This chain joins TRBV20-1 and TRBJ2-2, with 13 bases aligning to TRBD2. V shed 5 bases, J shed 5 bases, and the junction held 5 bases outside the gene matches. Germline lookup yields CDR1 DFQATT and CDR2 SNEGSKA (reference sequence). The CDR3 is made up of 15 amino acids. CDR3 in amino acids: CSARRGLAGTGELFF. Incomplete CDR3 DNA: TGCAGTGCTCGACGGGGACTAGCGGGGACCGGGGAG.

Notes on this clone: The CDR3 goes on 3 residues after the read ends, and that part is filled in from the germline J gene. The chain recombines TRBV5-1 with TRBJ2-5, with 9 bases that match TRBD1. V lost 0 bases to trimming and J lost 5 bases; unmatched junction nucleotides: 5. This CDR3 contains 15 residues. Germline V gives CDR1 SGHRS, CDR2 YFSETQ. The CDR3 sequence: CASSLEGTGFETQYF. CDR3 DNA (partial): TGCGCCAGCAGCTTGGAAGGGACAGGGTTTGAGACC.

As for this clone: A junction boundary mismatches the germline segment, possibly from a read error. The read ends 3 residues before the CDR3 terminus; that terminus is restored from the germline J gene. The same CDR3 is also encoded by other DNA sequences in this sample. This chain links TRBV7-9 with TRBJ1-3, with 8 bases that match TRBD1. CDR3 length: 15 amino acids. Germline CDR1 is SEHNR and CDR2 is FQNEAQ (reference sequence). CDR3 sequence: CASSAQGAKGNTIYF. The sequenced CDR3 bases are TGTGCCAGCAGCGCCCAGGGGGCGAAAGGAAACACA.